Below, 7 T cell receptor beta chains from the same sample are listed, as sequenced in a study of tumor and adjacent non-tumor tissue in lung cancer. RNA was extracted from bulk tissue without any cell sorting. This non-tumor lung sample came from over 3 cm beyond the tumor edge. TCRbeta libraries were built with three rounds of nested PCR, modified from ARM-PCR. Using its own MiXCR run on the multiplex PCR reads, TCRdb lists one record per CDR3 protein. Of 60,000 to 85,000 distinct CDR3 sequences listed, 76% are singletons. Sequencing input: distant non-tumor lung tissue. Every receptor here comes from a man in his sixties with non-small cell lung cancer.

With regard to this clonotype: The conserved phenylalanine or tryptophan is not found at the CDR3 terminus, so this likely reflects a read error. The genes are TRBV5-6 and TRBJ2-3; D is tentatively TRBD1 or TRBD2 (5 bases each). The CDR3 is made up of 15 amino acids. Looked up from germline, CDR1 is SGHDT and CDR2 is YYEEEE. The CDR3 here is CASSPAASGGDTQYS. CDR3 bases: TGTGCTAGTTCGCCGGCGGCCTCTGGGGGAGATACACAGTATTCT.

In the case of this clonotype: A much larger clonotype is one base distant, so this may be a read error. The chain recombines TRBV20-1 with TRBJ2-7; TRBD1 matches at 10 bases. This CDR3 has 14 residues. Germline V gene sequence: CDR1 DFQATT, CDR2 SNEGSKA (reference sequence). CDR3 residues: CNARLGQGTYEQYF. CDR3 nucleotide sequence: TGCAATGCTAGATTGGGACAGGGGACCTACGAGCAGTACTTC.

This chain joins TRBV20-1 and TRBJ1-5; D ambiguous. The V and J ends lost 5 bases and 16 bases respectively, with 24 bases between them. The CDR3 covers 13 residues. Looked up from germline, CDR1 is DFQATT and CDR2 is SNEGSKA (reference sequence). CDR3 residues: CSAQDETNQHLHF. The CDR3, as DNA: TGCAGTGCTCAGGACGAAACGAATCAGCACCTACATTTT.

A remark on this clonotype: The conserved phenylalanine or tryptophan is not found at the CDR3 terminus, so this likely reflects a read error. Because the CDR3's place on the DNA is in doubt, the DNA is left out and the CDR3 is given as listed by TCRdb. This chain connects TRBV7-9 to TRBJ2-7; TRBD1 is the table's D call, not checked against the DNA. Germline V CDR1 and CDR2: SEHNR, FQNEAQ (reference sequence). Termini included, the CDR3 measures 13 amino acids. This chain's CDR3 is CASSSGQGNEQYI.

This clonotype is a singleton in its sample. The V gene is TRBV6-1, the J gene TRBJ2-7, with D uncertain. The germline gives CDR1 MNHNS, CDR2 SASEGT. V lost 6 bases and J lost 12, with 18 bases in between. The CDR3 contains 12 residues. CDR3 loop: CASRYLLGRGYF. The CDR3 DNA is TGTGCCAGCAGATACCTCTTGGGTCGTGGGTACTTC.

Remarks on this clonotype: An end of the junction does not agree with germline; a read error may underlie this. The chain is built from TRBV6-2 or TRBV6-3 and TRBJ2-3; D remains unclear. Germline V gene lookup returns CDR1 MNHEY and CDR2 SVGEGT. The length of the CDR3 is 15 residues. Here the CDR3 DNA reads TGTGCCAGCAGTTACTTAGGAACAGTCACATATACGCAGTATTTT. This sequence encodes CASSYLGTVTYTQYF.

A word on this clonotype: This is likely a read error, given that the CDR3 carries no conserved phenylalanine or tryptophan at its end. It is unclear where the CDR3 begins or ends on the DNA, so no DNA is shown, and the CDR3 is as TCRdb lists it. This sequence joins TRBV29-1 and TRBJ1-1; the DNA was not compared with TRBD1, the D call given in the table. The CDR3 is made up of 13 amino acids, end residues included. CDR1 and CDR2 from the germline V gene are SQVTM and ANQGSEA. The CDR3 sequence is CSGSGARDTEAFL.